The entry below describes one T cell receptor beta chain. This record belongs to a study of T cell changes during pregnancy in multiple sclerosis. Only in-frame clones appear in the TCRdb table, and some are missing; sequencing was by immunoSEQ multiplex PCR. The repertoire holds 65,000 to 70,000 clones, 75% to 95% seen once, with 2.3% in the top ten. After removal of 3 bases from V and 7 bases from J, the junction contained 8 bases not matched to a gene. The CDR3 is made up of 15 amino acids. Germline V gene sequence: CDR1 MGHDK, CDR2 SYGVNS. The material sequenced was peripheral blood, taken in the first trimester of pregnancy. The rearrangement uses TRBV25-1 and TRBJ1-4; 7 bases are a match to TRBD1. The TCR comes from a female donor with multiple sclerosis, enrolled in a pregnancy study. The CDR3: CASSDPTGLREKLFF. DNA of the CDR3: TGTGCCAGCAGTGACCCGACAGGGCTTCGTGAAAAACTGTTTTTT.